This T cell receptor beta chain was obtained from a study of blood T cell repertoires in COVID-19. Across about two dozen US areas, participants ranged in age from about 18 to 100 years. The CDR3 length is 12 residues. With 6 bases removed from V and 9 bases from J, the gap between germline ends came to 12 bases. Germline V gives CDR1 SGHNT, CDR2 YENEEA. Assay: immunoSEQ multiplex PCR; the TCRdb copy retains only in-frame clones and omits some. This table has 88,000 or so clones, around 88% appearing once. The sequence was obtained from a woman in her 50s with acute COVID-19. J is TRBJ2-1 and V is TRBV11-3, with D unresolved. Sequencing was carried out using PBMCs or T cells enriched from blood (not recorded which). As DNA, the CDR3 is TGTGCCAGCAGACTCCTCGTCGGTGAGCAGTTCTTC. As protein: CASRLLVGEQFF.